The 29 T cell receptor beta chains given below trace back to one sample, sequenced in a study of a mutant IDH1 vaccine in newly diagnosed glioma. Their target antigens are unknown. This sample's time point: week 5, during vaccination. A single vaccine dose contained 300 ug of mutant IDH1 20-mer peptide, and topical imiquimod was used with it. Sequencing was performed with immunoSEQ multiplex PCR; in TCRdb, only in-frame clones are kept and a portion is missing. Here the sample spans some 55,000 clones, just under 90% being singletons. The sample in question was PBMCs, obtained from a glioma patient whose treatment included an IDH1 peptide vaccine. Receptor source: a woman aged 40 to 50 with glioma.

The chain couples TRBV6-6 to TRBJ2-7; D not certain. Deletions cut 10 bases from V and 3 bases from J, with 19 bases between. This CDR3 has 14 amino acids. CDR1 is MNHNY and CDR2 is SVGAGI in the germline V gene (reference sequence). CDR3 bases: TGTGCCACCTGCGAAGAGGACCGCGGCTACGAGCAGTACTTC. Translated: CATCEEDRGYEQYF.

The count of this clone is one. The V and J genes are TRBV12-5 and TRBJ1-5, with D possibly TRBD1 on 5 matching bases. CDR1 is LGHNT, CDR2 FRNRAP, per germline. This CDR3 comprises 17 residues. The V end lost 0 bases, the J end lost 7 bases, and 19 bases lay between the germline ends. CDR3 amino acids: CASGLVGGTVPGQPQHF. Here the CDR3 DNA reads TGTGCTAGTGGTTTGGTAGGAGGGACTGTTCCAGGCCAGCCCCAGCATTTT.

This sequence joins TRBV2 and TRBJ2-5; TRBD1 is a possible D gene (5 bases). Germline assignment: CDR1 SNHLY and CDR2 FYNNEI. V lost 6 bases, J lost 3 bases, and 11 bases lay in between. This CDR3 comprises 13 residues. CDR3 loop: CASSQPREETQYF. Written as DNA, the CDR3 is TGTGCCAGCAGCCAACCCAGGGAAGAGACCCAGTACTTC. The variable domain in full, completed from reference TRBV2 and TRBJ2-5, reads EPEVTQTPSHQVTQMGQEVILRCVPISNHLYFYWYRQILGQKVEFLVSFYNNEISEKSEIFDDQFSVERPDGSNFTLKIRSTKLEDSAMYFCASSQPREETQYFGPGTRLLVL.

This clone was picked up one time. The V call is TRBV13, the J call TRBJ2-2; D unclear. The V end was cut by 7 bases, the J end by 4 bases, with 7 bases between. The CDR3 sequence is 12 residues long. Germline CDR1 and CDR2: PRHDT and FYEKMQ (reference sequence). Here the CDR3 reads CASKRATGELFF. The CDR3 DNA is TGTGCCAGCAAGAGAGCCACCGGGGAGCTGTTTTTT.

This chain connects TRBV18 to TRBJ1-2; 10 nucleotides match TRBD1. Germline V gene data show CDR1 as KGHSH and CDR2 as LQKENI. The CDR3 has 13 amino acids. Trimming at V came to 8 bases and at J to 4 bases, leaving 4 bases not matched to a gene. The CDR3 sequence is CASTTGGFYGYTF. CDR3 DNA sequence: TGTGCCAGCACGACAGGGGGCTTCTATGGCTACACCTTC.

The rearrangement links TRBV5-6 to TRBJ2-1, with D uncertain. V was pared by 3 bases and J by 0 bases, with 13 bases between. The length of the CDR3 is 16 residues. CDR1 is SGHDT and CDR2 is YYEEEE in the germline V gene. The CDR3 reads CASSSPGRRSYNEQFF. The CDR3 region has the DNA TGTGCCAGCAGCTCCCCCGGCAGGCGCTCCTACAATGAGCAGTTCTTC.

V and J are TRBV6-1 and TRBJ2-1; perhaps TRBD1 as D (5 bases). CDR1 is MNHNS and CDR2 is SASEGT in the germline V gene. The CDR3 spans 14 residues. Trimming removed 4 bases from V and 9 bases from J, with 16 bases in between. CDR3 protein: CASSVILSTGEQFF. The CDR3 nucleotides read TGTGCCAGCAGTGTGATACTAAGTACAGGTGAGCAGTTCTTC.

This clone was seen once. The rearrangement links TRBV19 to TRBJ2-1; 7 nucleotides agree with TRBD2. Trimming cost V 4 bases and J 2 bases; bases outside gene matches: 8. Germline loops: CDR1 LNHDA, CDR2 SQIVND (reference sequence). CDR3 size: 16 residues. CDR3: CASSTWGGGPYNEQFF. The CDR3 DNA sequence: TGTGCCAGTAGTACTTGGGGCGGGGGACCCTACAATGAGCAGTTCTTC.

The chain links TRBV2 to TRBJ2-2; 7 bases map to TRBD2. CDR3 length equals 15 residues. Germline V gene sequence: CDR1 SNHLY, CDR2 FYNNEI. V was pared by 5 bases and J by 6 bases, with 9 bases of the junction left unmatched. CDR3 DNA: TGTGCCAGCAGTAAACATAAAGCGGGGTCCGGGGAGCTGTTTTTT. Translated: CASSKHKAGSGELFF.

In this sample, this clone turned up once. The CDR3 reads CALRRLAGPGELFF. The CDR3 bases are TGTGCCCTGAGGAGGCTAGCGGGACCCGGGGAGCTGTTTTTT. The chain has TRBV30 and TRBJ2-2; TRBD2 agrees at 9 bases. The CDR3 consists of 14 residues. V lost 8 bases and J lost 6; bases outside the gene matches: 10. Per germline, CDR1 GTSNPN and CDR2 SVGIG (reference sequence).

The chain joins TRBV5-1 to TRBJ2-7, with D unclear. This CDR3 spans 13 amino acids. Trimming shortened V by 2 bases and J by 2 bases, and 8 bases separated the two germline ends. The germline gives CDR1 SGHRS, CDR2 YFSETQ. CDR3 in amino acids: CASSFGNTYEQYF. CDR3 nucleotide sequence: TGCGCCAGCAGCTTTGGCAATACCTACGAGCAGTACTTC.

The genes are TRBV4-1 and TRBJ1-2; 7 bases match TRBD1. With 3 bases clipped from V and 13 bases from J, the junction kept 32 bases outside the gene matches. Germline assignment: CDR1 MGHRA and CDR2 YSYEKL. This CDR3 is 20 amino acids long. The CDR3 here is CASSQSPRFPLFDNRGFCTF. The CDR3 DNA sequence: TGCGCCAGCAGCCAGTCCCCAAGGTTCCCCCTATTCGACAACAGGGGTTTCTGCACCTTC.

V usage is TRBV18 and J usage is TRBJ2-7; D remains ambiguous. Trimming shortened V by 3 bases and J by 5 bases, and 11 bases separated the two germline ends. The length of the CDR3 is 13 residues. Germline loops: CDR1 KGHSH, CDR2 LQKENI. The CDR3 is CASSPSFGNEQYF. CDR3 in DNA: TGTGCCAGCTCACCTTCCTTTGGAAACGAGCAGTACTTC. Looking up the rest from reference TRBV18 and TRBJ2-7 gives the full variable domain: NAGVMQNPRHLVRRRGQEARLRCSPMKGHSHVYWYRQLPEEGLKFMVYLQKENIIDESGMPKERFSAEFPKEGPSILRIQQVVRGDSAAYFCASSPSFGNEQYFGPGTRLTVT.

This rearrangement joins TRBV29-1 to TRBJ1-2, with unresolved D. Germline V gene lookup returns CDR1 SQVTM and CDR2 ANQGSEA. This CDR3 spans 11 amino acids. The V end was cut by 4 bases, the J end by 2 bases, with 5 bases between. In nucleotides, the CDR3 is TGCAGCGTTGTGTCCAACTATGGCTACACCTTC. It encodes CSVVSNYGYTF.

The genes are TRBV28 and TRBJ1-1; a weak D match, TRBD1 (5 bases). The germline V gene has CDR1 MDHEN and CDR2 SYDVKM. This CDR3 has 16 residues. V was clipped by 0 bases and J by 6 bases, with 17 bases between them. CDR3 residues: CASSLWTPAGVPEAFF. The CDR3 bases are TGTGCCAGCAGTTTATGGACCCCAGCGGGGGTGCCTGAAGCTTTCTTT.

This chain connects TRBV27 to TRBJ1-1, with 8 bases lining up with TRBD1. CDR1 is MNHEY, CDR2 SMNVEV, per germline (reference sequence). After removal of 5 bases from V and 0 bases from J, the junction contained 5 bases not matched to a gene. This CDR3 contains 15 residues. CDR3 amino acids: CASSPDRDMNTEAFF. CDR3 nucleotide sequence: TGTGCCAGCAGTCCGGACAGGGACATGAACACTGAAGCTTTCTTT.

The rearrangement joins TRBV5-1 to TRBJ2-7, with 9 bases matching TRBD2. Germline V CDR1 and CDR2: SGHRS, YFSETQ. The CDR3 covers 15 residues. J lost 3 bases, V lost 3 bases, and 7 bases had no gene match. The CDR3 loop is CASSYLTTSGYEQYF. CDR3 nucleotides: TGCGCCAGCAGCTACTTAACGACTAGCGGCTACGAGCAGTACTTC.

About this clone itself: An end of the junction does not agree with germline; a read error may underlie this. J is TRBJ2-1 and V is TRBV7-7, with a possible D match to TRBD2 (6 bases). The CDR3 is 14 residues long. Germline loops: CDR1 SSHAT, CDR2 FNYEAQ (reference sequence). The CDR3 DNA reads TGTGCTAGCAGCCGGGGACTTCGTGGGAATGAGCAGTTCTTC. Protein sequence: CASSRGLRGNEQFF. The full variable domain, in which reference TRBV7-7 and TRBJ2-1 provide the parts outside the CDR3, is GAGVSQSPRYKVTKRGQDVTLRCDPISSHATLYWYQQALGQGPEFLTYFNYEAQPDKSGLPSDRFSAERPEGSISTLTIQRTEQRDSAMYRCASSRGLRGNEQFFGPGTRLTVL.

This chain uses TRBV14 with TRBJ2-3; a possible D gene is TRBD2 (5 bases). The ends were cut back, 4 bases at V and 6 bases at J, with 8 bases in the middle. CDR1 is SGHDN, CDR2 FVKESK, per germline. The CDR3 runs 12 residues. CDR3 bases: TGTGCCAGCAGCCTCCAGCGGGATACGCAGTATTTT. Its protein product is CASSLQRDTQYF. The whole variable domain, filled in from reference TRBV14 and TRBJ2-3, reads EAGVTQFPSHSVIEKGQTVTLRCDPISGHDNLYWYRRVMGKEIKFLLHFVKESKQDESGMPNNRFLAERTGGTYSTLKVQPAELEDSGVYFCASSLQRDTQYFGPGTRLTVL.

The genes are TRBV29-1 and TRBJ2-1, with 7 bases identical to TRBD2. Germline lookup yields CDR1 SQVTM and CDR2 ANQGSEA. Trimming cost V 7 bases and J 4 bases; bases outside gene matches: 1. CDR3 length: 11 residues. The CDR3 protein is CSAGLYNEQFF. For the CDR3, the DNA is TGCAGCGCGGGACTATACAATGAGCAGTTCTTC.

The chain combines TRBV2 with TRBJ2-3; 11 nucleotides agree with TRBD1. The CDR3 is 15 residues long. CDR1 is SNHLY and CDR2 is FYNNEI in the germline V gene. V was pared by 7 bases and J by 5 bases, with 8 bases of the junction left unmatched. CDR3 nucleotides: TGTGCCAGCACCTGGGACAGGGGGTCGAGAGATACGCAGTATTTT. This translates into CASTWDRGSRDTQYF. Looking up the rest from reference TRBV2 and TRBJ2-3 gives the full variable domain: EPEVTQTPSHQVTQMGQEVILRCVPISNHLYFYWYRQILGQKVEFLVSFYNNEISEKSEIFDDQFSVERPDGSNFTLKIRSTKLEDSAMYFCASTWDRGSRDTQYFGPGTRLTVL.

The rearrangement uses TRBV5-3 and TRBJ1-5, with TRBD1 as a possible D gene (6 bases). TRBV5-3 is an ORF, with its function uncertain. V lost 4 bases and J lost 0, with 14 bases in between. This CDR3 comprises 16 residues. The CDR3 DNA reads TGTGCCAGAAGCGAGGCAGGGGATTATAGCAATCAGCCCCAGCATTTT. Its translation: CARSEAGDYSNQPQHF.

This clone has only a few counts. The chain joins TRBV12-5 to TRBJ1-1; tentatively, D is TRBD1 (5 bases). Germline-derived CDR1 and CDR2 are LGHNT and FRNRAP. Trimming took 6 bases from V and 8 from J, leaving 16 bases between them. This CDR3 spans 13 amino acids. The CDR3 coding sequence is TGTGCTAGTGGAAGGGACGGCTTGGGAGAAGCTTTCTTT. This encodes CASGRDGLGEAFF.

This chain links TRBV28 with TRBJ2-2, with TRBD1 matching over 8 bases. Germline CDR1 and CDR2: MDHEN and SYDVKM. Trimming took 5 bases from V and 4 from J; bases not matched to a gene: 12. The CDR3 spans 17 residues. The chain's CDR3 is CASSRDHAGTGTGELFF. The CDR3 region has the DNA TGTGCCAGCAGTCGGGACCACGCCGGGACAGGCACCGGGGAGCTGTTTTTT. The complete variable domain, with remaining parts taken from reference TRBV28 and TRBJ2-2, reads DVKVTQSSRYLVKRTGEKVFLECVQDMDHENMFWYRQDPGLGLRLIYFSYDVKMKEKGDIPEGYSVSREKKERFSLILESASTNQTSMYLCASSRDHAGTGTGELFFGEGSRLTVL.

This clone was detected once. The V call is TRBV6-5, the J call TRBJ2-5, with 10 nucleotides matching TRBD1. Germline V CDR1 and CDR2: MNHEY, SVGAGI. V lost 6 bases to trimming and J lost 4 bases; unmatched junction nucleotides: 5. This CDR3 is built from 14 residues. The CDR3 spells CASRGDRGVETQYF. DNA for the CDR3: TGTGCCAGCAGGGGGGACAGGGGAGTAGAGACCCAGTACTTC.

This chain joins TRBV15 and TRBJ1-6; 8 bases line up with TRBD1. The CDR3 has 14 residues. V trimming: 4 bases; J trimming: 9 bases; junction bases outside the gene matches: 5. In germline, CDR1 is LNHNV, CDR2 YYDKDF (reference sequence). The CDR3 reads CATSKTGGGSPLHF. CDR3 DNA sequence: TGTGCCACCAGCAAAACAGGGGGAGGTTCACCCCTCCACTTT.

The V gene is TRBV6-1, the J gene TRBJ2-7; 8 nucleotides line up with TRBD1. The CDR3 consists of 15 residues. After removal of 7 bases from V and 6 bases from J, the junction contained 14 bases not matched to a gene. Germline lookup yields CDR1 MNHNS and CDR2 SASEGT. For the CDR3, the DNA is TGTGCCAGCACTCCCGGACAGGGAGGAACGCGCGAGCAGTACTTC. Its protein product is CASTPGQGGTREQYF.

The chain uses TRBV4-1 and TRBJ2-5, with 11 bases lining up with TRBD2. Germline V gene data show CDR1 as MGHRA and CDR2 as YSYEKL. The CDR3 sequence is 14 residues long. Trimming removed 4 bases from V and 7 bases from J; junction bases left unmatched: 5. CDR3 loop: CASSPLAGGGTQYF. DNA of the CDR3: TGCGCCAGCAGCCCTCTAGCGGGGGGAGGGACCCAGTACTTC.

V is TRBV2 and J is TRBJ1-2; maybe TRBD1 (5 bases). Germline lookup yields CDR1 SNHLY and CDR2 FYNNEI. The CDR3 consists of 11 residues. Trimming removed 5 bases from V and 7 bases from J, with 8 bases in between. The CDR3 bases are TGTGCCAGCAGTCCTGGGGGTGGCTACACCTTC. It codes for CASSPGGGYTF.